A single sample is the source of the 24 T cell receptor beta chains below, sequenced in a study of beta chain features in type 1 diabetes. Every bit of the isolated RNA underwent reverse transcription, so sequencing read expressed TCRB transcripts. Sequenced by immunoSEQ multiplex PCR; TCRdb stores in-frame clones only, minus some. The sample contains about 410,000 clones, around 14% of which appear only once. Material for sequencing was naive CD4+ T cells from blood. The receptors shown here come from a man aged 30 to 39 in good health.

V is TRBV7-2 and J is TRBJ2-5; a possible D gene is TRBD1 (7 bases). The germline CDR1 and CDR2 sequences are SGHTA and FQGNSA. The CDR3 contains 16 residues. V lost 5 bases to trimming and J lost 3 bases, with 19 bases between them. The CDR3 here is CASSHLAGRGEETQYF. The DNA of the CDR3 is TGTGCCAGCAGCCACTTAGCCGGCAGGGGGGAAGAGACCCAGTACTTC.

In its sample, this clone was seen a few times. The chain is built from TRBV6-1 and TRBJ2-7; 7 bases fit TRBD1. Germline assignment: CDR1 MNHNS and CDR2 SASEGT. After removal of 6 bases from V and 1 base from J, the junction contained 3 bases not matched to a gene. The CDR3 has 13 residues. The CDR3 nucleotides read TGTGCCAGCAGACCGGGACAGTCCTACGAGCAGTACTTC. Protein product: CASRPGQSYEQYF.

This clone was seen a few times. The chain couples TRBV30 to TRBJ1-6; the D is unclear. Germline loops: CDR1 GTSNPN, CDR2 SVGIG (reference sequence). This CDR3 is built from 15 residues. V was pared by 4 bases and J by 10 bases, with 20 bases between. The CDR3 region has the DNA TGTGCCTGGAATAGGGATCCAGCTTCCGGATCACCCCTCCACTTT. Its protein is CAWNRDPASGSPLHF.

The J gene is TRBJ2-3, the V gene TRBV7-2; the D is unclear. The CDR3 covers 13 residues. The V and J ends lost 5 bases and 4 bases respectively, with 10 bases between them. CDR1 is SGHTA, CDR2 FQGNSA, per germline. DNA for the CDR3: TGTGCCAGCAGCCCTGGGTTCCCAGATACGCAGTATTTT. As protein: CASSPGFPDTQYF.

CDR3 sequence: CASSPAGASGKHEQYV. As DNA, the CDR3 is TGTGCCAGCTCGCCCGCCGGGGCTAGCGGGAAGCACGAGCAGTACGTC. This chain connects TRBV18 to TRBJ2-7; 9 bases fit TRBD2. J gave up 5 bases and V 6 bases, and 14 bases lay outside the gene matches. The CDR3 has 16 amino acids. In germline, CDR1 is KGHSH, CDR2 LQKENI.

In this sample, this clone turned up many times. The gene calls are TRBV7-9 and TRBJ2-1; TRBD2 aligns across 10 bases. The length of the CDR3 is 16 residues. V shed 6 bases, J shed 1 base, and the junction held 6 bases outside the gene matches. Germline V lookup: CDR1 SEHNR, CDR2 FQNEAQ (reference sequence). This chain's CDR3 is CASRGTSGMSYNEQFF. DNA for the CDR3: TGTGCCAGCAGGGGCACTAGCGGGATGTCCTACAATGAGCAGTTCTTC. Looking up the rest from reference TRBV7-9 and TRBJ2-1 gives the full variable domain: DTGVSQNPRHKITKRGQNVTFRCDPISEHNRLYWYRQTLGQGPEFLTYFQNEAQLEKSRLLSDRFSAERPKGSFSTLEIQRTEQGDSAMYLCASRGTSGMSYNEQFFGPGTRLTVL.

This clone showed up just a few times. The CDR3 here is CASSPLAGSSGANVLTF. CDR3 nucleotides: TGTGCCAGCTCACCACTCGCGGGAAGCTCTGGGGCCAACGTCCTGACTTTC. This chain connects TRBV18 to TRBJ2-6; tentatively, D is TRBD2 (6 bases). Trimming took 1 base from V and 0 from J, leaving 10 bases between them. Germline values: CDR1 KGHSH, CDR2 LQKENI. The CDR3 totals 17 residues.

This chain links TRBV5-6 with TRBJ1-6; D ambiguous. Germline V gene lookup returns CDR1 SGHDT and CDR2 YYEEEE. The CDR3 sequence is 11 residues long. V gave up 0 bases and J gave up 12 bases, with 4 bases separating them. In DNA, the CDR3 is TGTGCCAGCAGCTTGGGGGGACCCCTCCACTTT. Translated, it gives CASSLGGPLHF.

The chain joins TRBV4-1 to TRBJ2-3; D uncertain. The germline V and J ends were trimmed by 4 bases and 1 base, with 12 bases remaining between them. This CDR3 has 15 residues. Per the germline V gene, CDR1 is MGHRA and CDR2 is YSYEKL. CDR3 sequence reads: CASSLSLAGTDTQYF. The CDR3 bases are TGCGCCAGCAGCCTATCCTTGGCGGGCACAGATACGCAGTATTTT.

This rearrangement joins TRBV9 to TRBJ2-1, with 12 bases lining up with TRBD2. J was trimmed by 2 bases and V by 4 bases; bases with no gene match: 4. The CDR3 totals 16 residues. Germline CDR1 reads SGDLS; CDR2 reads YYNGEE. CDR3 bases: TGTGCCAGCAGCCAAACTAGCGGGAGGACCTACAATGAGCAGTTCTTC. This gives the protein CASSQTSGRTYNEQFF. Complete variable domain (other parts from reference TRBV9 and TRBJ2-1): DSGVTQTPKHLITATGQRVTLRCSPRSGDLSVYWYQQSLDQGLQFLIQYYNGEERAKGNILERFSAQQFPDLHSELNLSSLELGDSALYFCASSQTSGRTYNEQFFGPGTRLTVL.

This chain joins TRBV4-1 and TRBJ2-7; no reliable D call. CDR1 and CDR2 (germline): MGHRA, YSYEKL. This CDR3 is 15 amino acids long. V lost 4 bases, J lost 6 bases, and 19 bases lay in between. CDR3 residues: CASSLSAPGVGEQYF. As DNA, the CDR3 is TGCGCCAGCAGCCTATCGGCACCTGGAGTGGGCGAGCAGTACTTC.

In its sample, this clone was seen a few times. The rearrangement links TRBV6-6 to TRBJ2-1; TRBD2 might be the D (7 bases). Trimming stripped 7 bases from V and 6 bases from J, with 19 bases between. The CDR3 spans 15 residues. CDR1 and CDR2 (germline): MNHNY, SVGAGI (reference sequence). DNA for the CDR3: TGTGCCAGCACCAAGGGTGGGGGGGCAACCAATGAGCAGTTCTTC. Translated, it gives CASTKGGGATNEQFF.

This clone has a handful of counts. The chain's CDR3 is CASSYSGGIMNTEAFF. The CDR3 coding sequence is TGTGCCAGCAGTTACTCAGGGGGAATAATGAACACTGAAGCTTTCTTT. The chain has TRBV5-6 and TRBJ1-1, with TRBD1 matching 7 bases. The CDR3 consists of 16 residues. The J segment lost 0 bases and the V segment lost 5 bases, leaving 10 bases of the junction unmatched. CDR1 and CDR2 from the germline V gene are SGHDT and YYEEEE.

The chain recombines TRBV18 with TRBJ2-5; unclear D gene. V lost 4 bases to trimming and J lost 1 base, with 16 bases between them. CDR1 and CDR2 from the germline V gene are KGHSH and LQKENI. This CDR3 has 16 residues. DNA for the CDR3: TGTGCCAGCTCACGCCGGATTAACACGGGCCAAGAGACCCAGTACTTC. This gives the protein CASSRRINTGQETQYF.

The rearrangement uses TRBV9 and TRBJ1-1; 7 bases agree with TRBD1. CDR1 and CDR2 from the germline V gene are SGDLS and YYNGEE. Trimming at V came to 0 bases and at J to 5 bases, leaving 1 base not matched to a gene. The CDR3 is made up of 13 amino acids. The CDR3 DNA reads as TGTGCCAGCAGCGTAGCACAGGGGACTGAAGCTTTCTTT. Its translation: CASSVAQGTEAFF.

The rearrangement links TRBV20-1 to TRBJ1-5; the D gene is possibly TRBD1 (5 bases). Germline assignment: CDR1 DFQATT and CDR2 SNEGSKA (reference sequence). V shed 3 bases and J shed 13 bases, with 13 bases lying between them. The CDR3 contains 11 residues. The CDR3 sequence is CSASPGRIQHF. The DNA of the CDR3 is TGCAGTGCTAGCCCGGGACGAATACAGCATTTT.

This sequence joins TRBV6-5 and TRBJ2-5; D possibly corresponds to TRBD2 (5 bases). This CDR3 contains 11 residues. In germline, CDR1 is MNHEY, CDR2 SVGAGI. Trimming cost V 8 bases and J 9 bases, with 13 bases left between them. The CDR3 sequence: CASRTPEAQYF. Here the CDR3 DNA reads TGTGCCAGCCGAACTCCGGAGGCCCAGTACTTC.

This chain joins TRBV15 and TRBJ2-7, with D possibly matching TRBD2 (6 bases). The CDR3 covers 14 residues. V was shortened by 2 bases and J by 3 bases, with 11 bases between the two germline ends. Germline assignment: CDR1 LNHNV and CDR2 YYDKDF (reference sequence). CDR3 coding DNA: TGTGCCACCAGCAGATCCCGGGAGAACTACGAGCAGTACTTC. Protein: CATSRSRENYEQYF. Complete variable domain (other parts from reference TRBV15 and TRBJ2-7): DAMVIQNPRYQVTQFGKPVTLSCSQTLNHNVMYWYQQKSSQAPKLLFHYYDKDFNNEADTPDNFQSRRPNTSFCFLDIRSPGLGDTAMYLCATSRSRENYEQYFGPGTRLTVT.

This clone has only a few counts. The CDR3 sequence is CASSRDRYEQYF. The CDR3 coding sequence is TGCGCCAGCAGCCGAGACAGGTACGAGCAGTACTTC. The chain combines TRBV4-1 with TRBJ2-7; possible D gene TRBD1, 6 bases. The germline V gene encodes CDR1 MGHRA and CDR2 YSYEKL. The CDR3 length is 12 residues. The ends were cut back, 4 bases at V and 4 bases at J, with 8 bases in the middle.

This rearrangement joins TRBV6-6 to TRBJ2-7; 9 bases fit TRBD2. The CDR3 spans 15 residues. In germline, CDR1 is MNHNY, CDR2 SVGAGI (reference sequence). The trim removed 6 bases at V and 7 bases at J, leaving 13 bases unmatched. In nucleotides, the CDR3 is TGTGCCAGCAGCCGGACGGGACTAGCTCGCAGGGAGCAGTACGTC. Protein: CASSRTGLARREQYV.

The V gene is TRBV7-2, the J gene TRBJ2-5; D not certain. CDR3 length: 15 residues. Deletions cut 1 base from V and 1 base from J, with 10 bases between. Germline V gene sequence: CDR1 SGHTA, CDR2 FQGNSA. The CDR3 sequence is CASSLVLRLQETQYF. CDR3 nucleotides: TGTGCCAGCAGCTTAGTACTCCGGCTCCAAGAGACCCAGTACTTC.

The sample holds many counts of this clone. V and J are TRBV21-1 and TRBJ2-1; the table's D call, TRBD2, has no DNA check behind it. TRBV21-1 is reported as a pseudogene. The CDR3 covers 13 residues. CDR3 DNA: TGTGCCAGCGTCATAGCGGGAGGTAATGAGCAGTTCTTC. Amino acids: CASVIAGGNEQFF.

The chain is built from TRBV7-9 and TRBJ2-5; weak D call: TRBD2 (6 bases). This CDR3 has 14 amino acids. Germline V gene data show CDR1 as SEHNR and CDR2 as FQNEAQ (reference sequence). The V end lost 5 bases, the J end lost 4 bases, and 14 bases lay between the germline ends. In nucleotides, the CDR3 is TGTGCCAGCAGCAATTGGGACTTCTTAGAGACCCAGTACTTC. It is translated as CASSNWDFLETQYF.

In its sample, this clone was seen a few times. The rearrangement links TRBV5-4 to TRBJ2-5; the D gene is possibly TRBD1 (6 bases). V lost 1 base and J lost 4, with 8 bases in between. The CDR3 length is 13 residues. Germline lookup yields CDR1 SGHNT and CDR2 YYREEE (reference sequence). CDR3 protein: CASSLKGGETQYF. CDR3 nucleotides: TGTGCCAGCAGCTTGAAAGGGGGAGAGACCCAGTACTTC.